This TCR beta chain is from a study of T cells in Graves' hyperthyroidism and ophthalmopathy (dated by TCRdb to 2018 to 2020). Background on the whole study: Peripheral blood was sampled at the time of initial diagnosis, prior to any treatment. Thyroid tissue and blood T-cell repertoires from six Graves' hyperthyroidism patients were also compared in the study. Whether ophthalmopathy could be predicted prospectively was tested in an independent validation cohort made up of approximately 19 hyperthyroidism patients plus 17 patients who later progressed to ophthalmopathy. The 95 to 100 discovery patients were divided at random into training and test sets in a 7:3 ratio. After blood sampling, hyperthyroidism patients were treated with methimazole at a starting dose of 30 mg daily, and ophthalmopathy patients were treated with high-dose intravenous methylprednisolone. To identify TCR V-J signatures that set the groups apart, the researchers used a discovery cohort of 100 patients, made up of 43 with Graves' ophthalmopathy and some 56 with stable Graves' hyperthyroidism. The paper describes TCR Vbeta CDR3 sequencing of 130 to 150 peripheral blood samples, made up of roughly 45 ophthalmopathy patients, roughly 75 hyperthyroidism patients and 17 progressor patients.

What the work shows at the level of the full study, not this receptor alone: In validation, the model predicted progression to ophthalmopathy with 55% to 71% sensitivity and roughly 75% specificity, a median of 6.5 months before onset. Most expanded thyroid clonotypes (frequency above 0.001) were also detected in blood, a finding suggesting that blood repertoires may reflect thyroid immune responses. Ophthalmopathy was separated from stable hyperthyroidism by a 13 V-J signature model, with approximately 85% sensitivity and about 81% specificity obtained in cross-validation and 80%/75% obtained in testing. No statistical method was used to fix the sample size in advance, and group allocation was not hidden from the investigators.

Amplification of TCR beta CDR3 regions was carried out from RNA transcripts. A first-round RT-PCR of the TCR CDR3 used the HTBI primer set with the Qiagen OneStep RT-PCR kit. Libraries were constructed in a second round of multiplex PCR, after which size selection and purification were carried out. The libraries were sequenced on an Illumina HiSeq2000 using paired-end 100 bp reads. Turning to the authors' computational methods: SOAPnuke was used to process the raw data, throwing out any read that contained adapters or uncalled bases, had a mean Phred below 15, or lacked an exact constant-primer or identifier match. High-quality paired reads were merged with COPE v1.2.5, and unique nucleotide sequences were defined as clonotypes. Clonotypes were aligned to IMGT TRBV, TRBD and TRBJ reference segments using MiTCR v1.1. Only V-J combinations with frequency above 0.0001, covering 99% to 99.2% of repertoires, were analysed. A TCS score was defined as the ratio of F50 (clonal expansion) to E x V (chaos), with BLOSUM62-based TCRdist applied between CDR3 peptides within each V-J. Welch's t-statistics and random forest reduced fewer than 550 V-J features to 13, which were used in a naive Bayes classifier (R e1071). The public reads were quality trimmed at Q25 with fastp and then assembled into clones with MiXCR by TCRdb, keeping productive beta chains. Each entry merges the rows of one CDR3 protein and shows their most common DNA and genes. The V and J calls, along with clone size, are taken from TCRdb and not from the paper's own processing. Here the sample has about 410,000 distinct CDR3 sequences; approximately 15% occur a single time. The top ten constitute approximately 13% of the sample.

Turning to this clonotype: Its antigen remains undetermined. No quality values exist for individual bases; no much larger clone is one base distant.

Relative to germline, V is 5 bases shorter and J is 4 bases shorter, with 14 bases between their ends. Looking up the germline V gene (reference sequence) yields CDR1 SEHNR and CDR2 FQNEAQ. The CDR3 numbers 14 residues from cysteine through phenylalanine. Only the CDR3 part of the read is kept: 42 bases, read in frame from the first base. Moderately to severely active disease, a Clinical Activity Score of at least 3, a NOSPECS grade of at least 4, and a duration under 3 months were present in ophthalmopathy patients. Exclusion was applied to patients with uncontrolled infections, other autoimmune diseases, pregnancy or lactation. Diagnoses were established on the basis of clinical symptoms, serum thyroxine and TRAb, thyroid ultrasound, and orbital computed tomography. PBMCs were separated from 7.5 to 10 ml of fresh peripheral blood using Ficoll-Paque density gradient centrifugation. Trizol reagent was used to extract total RNA, and RNA quality was then checked on an Agilent 2100 Bioanalyzer.

Material: blood. The TCR originated in a man aged 18 to 29 with Graves' ophthalmopathy. The V and J segments used are TRBV7-9 and TRBJ2-5; the D gene could be TRBD1 or TRBD2, each one agreeing over 5 bases. The CDR3 here reads CASSRFRGIETQYF. The nucleotide sequence is given as TGTGCCAGCAGCCGATTCCGGGGCATAGAGACCCAGTACTTC.